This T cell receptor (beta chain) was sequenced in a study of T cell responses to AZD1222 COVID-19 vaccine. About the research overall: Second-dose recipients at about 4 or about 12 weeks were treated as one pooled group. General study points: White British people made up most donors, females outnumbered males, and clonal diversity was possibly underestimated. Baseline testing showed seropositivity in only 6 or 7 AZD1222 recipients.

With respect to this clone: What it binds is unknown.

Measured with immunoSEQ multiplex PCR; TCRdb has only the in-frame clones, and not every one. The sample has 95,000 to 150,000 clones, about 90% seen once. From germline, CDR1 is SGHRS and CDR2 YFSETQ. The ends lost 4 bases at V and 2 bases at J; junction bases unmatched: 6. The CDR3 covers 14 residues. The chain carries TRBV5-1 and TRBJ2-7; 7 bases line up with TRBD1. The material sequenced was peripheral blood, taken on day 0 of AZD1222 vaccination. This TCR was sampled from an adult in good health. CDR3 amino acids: CASSPGQLPYEQYF. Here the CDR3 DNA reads TGCGCCAGCAGCCCGGGACAGCTTCCCTACGAGCAGTACTTC.